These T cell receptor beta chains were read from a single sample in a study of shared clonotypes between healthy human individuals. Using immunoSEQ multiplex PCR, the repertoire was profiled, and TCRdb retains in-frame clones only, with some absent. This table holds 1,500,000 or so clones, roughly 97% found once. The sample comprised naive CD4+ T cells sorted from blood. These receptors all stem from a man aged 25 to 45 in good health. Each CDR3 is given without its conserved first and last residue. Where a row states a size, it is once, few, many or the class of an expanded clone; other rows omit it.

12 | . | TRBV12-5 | ASAPGTPGNTIY
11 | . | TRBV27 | ASSLRRMGTQY
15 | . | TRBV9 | ASSPGTSGSFHNEQF
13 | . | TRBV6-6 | ASSYSKGANQPQH
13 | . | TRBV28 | ASSLFAAGVNEQF
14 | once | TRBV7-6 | ASSLAFGPTNYGYT
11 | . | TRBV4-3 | ASSQGGEEKLF
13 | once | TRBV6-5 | ASSYSPGGEETQY
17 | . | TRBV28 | AVCGLAGGRKSGYNEQF
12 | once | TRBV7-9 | ASSFSRGSYEQY
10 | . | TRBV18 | ASSTLGRGAF
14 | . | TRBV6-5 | ASSYSLAGFSETQY
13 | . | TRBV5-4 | ASSHRDILSYEQY
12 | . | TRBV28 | ASSSRGGWNTQY
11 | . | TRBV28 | ASSLLGSVGYT
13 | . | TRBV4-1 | ASSAGTNQYNEQF
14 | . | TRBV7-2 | ASSLVWWRDNYEQY
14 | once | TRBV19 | ASSITPNPITGELF
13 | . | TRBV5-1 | ASSLVESGANVLT
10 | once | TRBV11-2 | ASSSGGNEQF
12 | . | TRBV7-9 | ASSVIQGRYEQY
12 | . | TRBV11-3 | ASSLSGGTHEQF
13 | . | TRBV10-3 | AIGRTGASYNEQF
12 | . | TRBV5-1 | ASSQNRQDYEQY
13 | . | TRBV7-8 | ASSQDRVVGGPQH
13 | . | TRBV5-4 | ASSPTGQGAAEAF
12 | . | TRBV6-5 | ASSYSGNQYGYT
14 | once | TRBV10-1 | ASSATGTGGRTEAF
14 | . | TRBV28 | ASSTPGTGVHQPQH